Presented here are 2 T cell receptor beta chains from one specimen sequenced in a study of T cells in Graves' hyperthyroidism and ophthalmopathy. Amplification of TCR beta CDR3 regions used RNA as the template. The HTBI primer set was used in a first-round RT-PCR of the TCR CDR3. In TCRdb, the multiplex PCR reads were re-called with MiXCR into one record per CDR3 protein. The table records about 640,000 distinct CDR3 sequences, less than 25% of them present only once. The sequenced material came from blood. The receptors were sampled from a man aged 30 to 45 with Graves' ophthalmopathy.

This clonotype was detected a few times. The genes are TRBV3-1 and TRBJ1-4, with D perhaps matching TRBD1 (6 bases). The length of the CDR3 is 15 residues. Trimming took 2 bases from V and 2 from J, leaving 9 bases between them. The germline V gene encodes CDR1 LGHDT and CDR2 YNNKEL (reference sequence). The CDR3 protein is CASSQRTGTNEKLFF. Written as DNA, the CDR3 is TGTGCCAGCAGCCAACGCACAGGGACTAATGAAAAACTGTTTTTT.

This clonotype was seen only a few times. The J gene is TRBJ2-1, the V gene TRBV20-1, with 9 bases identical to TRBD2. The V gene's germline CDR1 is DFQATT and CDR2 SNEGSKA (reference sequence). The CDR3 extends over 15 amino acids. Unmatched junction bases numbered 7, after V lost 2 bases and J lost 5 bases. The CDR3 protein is CSARSHSGRNNEQFF. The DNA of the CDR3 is TGCAGTGCTAGATCCCACAGCGGGAGGAACAATGAGCAGTTCTTC.